This TCR beta chain was captured by sequencing in a study of synovial regulatory T cells in juvenile arthritis. Study results and caveats: Synovial Treg CDR3 sequences overlapped more with iaTregs than other circulating Tregs.

Donors were approximately ten juvenile idiopathic arthritis patients with active disease. On this clone itself: The antigen is unknown.

The CDR3 totals 17 residues. DNA for this receptor is not on file. Germline V CDR1 and CDR2: WSHSY, SAAADI. The repertoire was sequenced with immunoSEQ multiplex PCR; TCRdb's copy has only in-frame clones and lacks some. In total, the table holds 7,700 or so clones. The material sequenced was Treg cells from blood. Described subset: remaining (HLA-DR-negative) circulating blood Treg cells. The chain has TRBV10-2 and TRBJ2-5; the TCRdb call, TRBD2, lacks DNA for checking. This TCR was recovered from a donor under 30 with juvenile idiopathic arthritis. The CDR3 sequence is CASSETAVIREWETQYF.